The 31 T cell receptor beta chains below come from one sample, sequenced in a study of sequential checkpoint blockade in melanoma. Noted treatment: randomized to nivolumab then ipilimumab (arm A) or the reverse (arm B). The method was immunoSEQ multiplex PCR; TCRdb's version includes in-frame clones alone and lacks a portion of them. The sample holds 25,000 to 30,000 clones, 77% seen once. The sample here was CD8+ T cells sorted from blood (inferred from file names), taken from a patient given nivolumab and ipilimumab in sequence. The source of these receptors is a human donor with melanoma.

The J gene is TRBJ2-7, the V gene TRBV9; 7 bases are shared with TRBD1. This CDR3 spans 14 amino acids. The V segment lost 4 bases and the J segment 1 base; nucleotides outside the gene matches: 5. Germline loops: CDR1 SGDLS, CDR2 YYNGEE. This CDR3 reads CASSPGDSSYEQYF. The CDR3 nucleotides read TGTGCCAGCAGCCCCGGGGACAGTTCCTACGAGCAGTACTTC.

The table lists this clone with a few counts. The rearrangement uses TRBV9 and TRBJ2-7, with no clear D. This CDR3 region has 13 residues. CDR1 and CDR2 (germline): SGDLS, YYNGEE. V was shortened by 2 bases and J by 3 bases, with 9 bases between the two germline ends. CDR3 protein: CASSVDLHYEQYF. CDR3 DNA: TGTGCCAGCAGCGTTGACTTACACTACGAGCAGTACTTC.

The chain has TRBV9 and TRBJ2-5; 9 nucleotides line up with TRBD2. CDR3 length: 14 residues. Germline trimming cut 3 bases from V and 5 bases from J; bases unmatched to any gene: 5. Germline V gene data show CDR1 as SGDLS and CDR2 as YYNGEE. DNA of the CDR3: TGTGCCAGCAGCGAAAAGGGACTAGCTGAGACCCAGTACTTC. Protein: CASSEKGLAETQYF.

This clone was detected only once. This rearrangement joins TRBV27 to TRBJ1-6; D not resolved. Germline lookup yields CDR1 MNHEY and CDR2 SMNVEV (reference sequence). This CDR3 has 14 amino acids. V was shortened by 2 bases and J by 9 bases, with 11 bases between the two germline ends. CDR3 in DNA: TGTGCCAGCAGTTTAAGCGGAATGGGTTCACCCCTCCACTTT. Protein: CASSLSGMGSPLHF.

V gene TRBV27 combines with J gene TRBJ1-2; D unresolved. Germline loops: CDR1 MNHEY, CDR2 SMNVEV (reference sequence). The V gene lost 4 bases and the J gene lost 8 bases, with 11 bases spanning the gap. CDR3 length: 12 amino acids. CDR3 protein: CASSSNGSGYTF. The CDR3 DNA is TGTGCCAGCAGTTCGAATGGCTCCGGCTACACCTTC.

The chain is built from TRBV19 and TRBJ1-1; 8 bases agree with TRBD1. Germline trimming cut 6 bases from V and 4 bases from J; bases unmatched to any gene: 4. The CDR3 spans 13 residues. The V gene's germline CDR1 is LNHDA and CDR2 SQIVND (reference sequence). The CDR3 DNA reads as TGTGCCAGTAGCCCCGGGACAGGCACTGAAGCTTTCTTT. This gives the protein CASSPGTGTEAFF.

V and J are TRBV7-2 and TRBJ2-7, with D possibly being TRBD1 (6 bases). Trimming cost V 7 bases and J 2 bases, with 12 bases left between them. The germline gives CDR1 SGHTA, CDR2 FQGNSA. The CDR3 has 13 residues. The CDR3 sequence is CASTLTGAYEQYF. CDR3 bases: TGTGCCAGCACCCTGACAGGAGCCTACGAGCAGTACTTC.

The chain joins TRBV28 to TRBJ1-1; TRBD1 aligns across 7 bases. Trimming removed 3 bases from V and 7 bases from J; junction bases left unmatched: 2. The CDR3 has 12 residues. The germline gives CDR1 MDHEN, CDR2 SYDVKM. The CDR3: CASSFAGGEAFF. The DNA of the CDR3 is TGTGCCAGCAGTTTCGCAGGGGGTGAAGCTTTCTTT.

The chain combines TRBV5-8 with TRBJ2-2, with 8 bases identical to TRBD1. Unmatched junction bases numbered 7, after V lost 3 bases and J lost 6 bases. This CDR3 has 15 residues. Germline lookup yields CDR1 SGHTS and CDR2 YDEGEE. CDR3 sequence reads: CASSSGTGYAGELFF. CDR3 bases: TGTGCCAGCAGCTCCGGGACAGGTTACGCCGGGGAGCTGTTTTTT.

This clone was seen at least ten times. The V gene is TRBV6-5, the J gene TRBJ1-1; perhaps TRBD1 as D (5 bases). V was cut by 3 bases and J by 7 bases, with 15 bases left in between. The CDR3 length is 14 residues. Germline CDR1 and CDR2: MNHEY and SVGAGI. For the CDR3, the DNA is TGTGCCAGCAGTTATGAGATGAACAGGCATGAAGCTTTCTTT. Translation: CASSYEMNRHEAFF.

CDR3 amino acids: CASSYRGTYEQYF. The CDR3 DNA follows: TGTGCCAGCAGCTACCGGGGGACCTACGAGCAGTACTTC. The V gene is TRBV7-8, the J gene TRBJ2-7; maybe TRBD2 (6 bases). The ends were cut back, 4 bases at V and 2 bases at J, with 9 bases in the middle. The CDR3 runs 13 residues. CDR1 SGHVS and CDR2 FQNEAQ come from the germline V gene. Full variable domain (missing parts from reference TRBV7-8 and TRBJ2-7): GAGVSQSPRYKVAKRGQDVALRCDPISGHVSLFWYQQALGQGPEFLTYFQNEAQLDKSGLPSDRFFAERPEGSVSTLKIQRTQQEDSAVYLCASSYRGTYEQYFGPGTRLTVT.

The V call is TRBV15, the J call TRBJ1-1; TRBD1 agrees at 11 bases. Trimming removed 5 bases from V and 6 bases from J; junction bases left unmatched: 2. The germline gives CDR1 LNHNV, CDR2 YYDKDF (reference sequence). This CDR3 is 13 amino acids long. The CDR3 spells CATSPGQGAEAFF. CDR3 nucleotide sequence: TGTGCCACCAGCCCGGGACAGGGGGCTGAAGCTTTCTTT.

The rearrangement uses TRBV5-1 and TRBJ2-6, with unresolved D. The CDR3 length is 14 residues. Trimming cost V 5 bases and J 1 base, with 7 bases left between them. Germline-derived CDR1 and CDR2 are SGHRS and YFSETQ. In DNA form, the CDR3 reads TGCGCCAGCAGACCCTATTCTGGGGCCAACGTCCTGACTTTC. As protein: CASRPYSGANVLTF.

There are a few counts of this clone. This chain links TRBV6-4 with TRBJ2-3; perhaps TRBD2 as D (5 bases). The CDR3 extends over 15 amino acids. CDR1 is MRHNA and CDR2 is SNTAGT in the germline V gene. The V end was cut by 3 bases, the J end by 1 base, with 11 bases between. Written as DNA, the CDR3 is TGTGCCAGCAGTGAACTAGAGGGTGGCACAGATACGCAGTATTTT. Translation gives CASSELEGGTDTQYF.

The rearrangement joins TRBV4-3 to TRBJ2-7; D possibly corresponds to TRBD1 (6 bases). Trimming took off 0 bases at V and 3 bases at J, with 15 bases between the two ends. The CDR3 runs 16 residues. CDR1 and CDR2 (germline): LGHNA, YSLEER. CDR3 residues: CASSQDGAGEGYEQYF. CDR3 DNA: TGCGCCAGCAGCCAAGATGGAGCAGGGGAAGGCTACGAGCAGTACTTC.

V usage is TRBV9 and J usage is TRBJ1-4; D is uncertain. Trimming cost V 0 bases and J 4 bases, with 4 bases left between them. Germline assignment: CDR1 SGDLS and CDR2 YYNGEE. The CDR3 is made up of 13 amino acids. This chain's CDR3 is CASSVGGNEKLFF. The CDR3 DNA reads as TGTGCCAGCAGCGTAGGCGGTAATGAAAAACTGTTTTTT. The full variable domain, in which reference TRBV9 and TRBJ1-4 provide the parts outside the CDR3, is DSGVTQTPKHLITATGQRVTLRCSPRSGDLSVYWYQQSLDQGLQFLIQYYNGEERAKGNILERFSAQQFPDLHSELNLSSLELGDSALYFCASSVGGNEKLFFGSGTQLSVL.

The chain employs TRBV7-3 and TRBJ2-2; 8 bases fit TRBD2. CDR1 and CDR2 (germline): SGHTA, FQGTGA. The CDR3 consists of 14 residues. V gave up 5 bases and J gave up 7 bases; unmatched junction bases: 6. The CDR3 DNA follows: TGTGCCAGCAGCCCAGCGGGAGAGGACGGGGAGCTGTTTTTT. Translating it yields CASSPAGEDGELFF.

The chain couples TRBV9 to TRBJ2-1; TRBD2 is a possible D gene (5 bases). CDR3 length equals 15 residues. Trimming stripped 0 bases from V and 6 bases from J, with 13 bases between. The germline V gene encodes CDR1 SGDLS and CDR2 YYNGEE. In nucleotides, the CDR3 is TGTGCCAGCAGCGTAGTCAGCGGCTCTCTCAATGAGCAGTTCTTC. This translates into CASSVVSGSLNEQFF.

The genes are TRBV7-6 and TRBJ1-4; D remains ambiguous. The CDR3 has 15 residues. Germline CDR1 is SGHVS and CDR2 is FNYEAQ. Trimming took 5 bases from V and 0 from J, leaving 10 bases between them. CDR3 nucleotide sequence: TGTGCCAGCAGCCCCAGAGGAGCAACTAATGAAAAACTGTTTTTT. This gives the protein CASSPRGATNEKLFF. The whole variable domain, filled in from reference TRBV7-6 and TRBJ1-4, reads GAGVSQSPRYKVTKRGQDVALRCDPISGHVSLYWYRQALGQGPEFLTYFNYEAQQDKSGLPNDRFSAERPEGSISTLTIQRTEQRDSAMYRCASSPRGATNEKLFFGSGTQLSVL.

The chain carries TRBV4-1 and TRBJ1-5; D uncertain. Germline-derived CDR1 and CDR2 are MGHRA and YSYEKL. This CDR3 has 14 amino acids. The ends were cut back, 1 base at V and 2 bases at J, with 6 bases in the middle. The CDR3 loop is CASSQARGNQPQHF. CDR3 sequence (DNA): TGCGCCAGCAGCCAAGCGAGGGGCAATCAGCCCCAGCATTTT.

The gene calls are TRBV9 and TRBJ2-5; 9 bases fit TRBD1. CDR3 size: 16 residues. V trimming: 4 bases; J trimming: 2 bases; junction bases outside the gene matches: 9. CDR1 and CDR2 (germline): SGDLS, YYNGEE. As DNA, the CDR3 is TGTGCCAGCAGCCTCGTGGACAGGGGTGAACAAGAGACCCAGTACTTC. Residues: CASSLVDRGEQETQYF.

Notes on this clone: The junction departs from germline at one end; a sequencing error may be responsible. The rearrangement uses TRBV7-7 and TRBJ2-5; the D gene could be TRBD1 or TRBD2 (10 bases each). Germline CDR1 is SSHAT and CDR2 is FNYEAQ (reference sequence). CDR3 size: 16 residues. The DNA for the CDR3 is TGTGCTAGCAGCTTAGCGGGGGGACAGGGGTCAGAGACCCAGTACTTC. It translates to CASSLAGGQGSETQYF.

This clone has only a few counts. V gene TRBV30 combines with J gene TRBJ2-1; D possibly corresponds to TRBD2 (6 bases). The CDR3 is 13 residues long. Germline assignment: CDR1 GTSNPN and CDR2 SVGIG (reference sequence). V lost 1 base and J lost 7, with 11 bases in between. The CDR3 loop is CAWSELAGNEQFF. The CDR3 bases are TGTGCCTGGAGTGAACTAGCTGGGAATGAGCAGTTCTTC.

This chain links TRBV5-4 with TRBJ2-5; perhaps TRBD2 as D (6 bases). The V end was cut by 0 bases, the J end by 2 bases, with 14 bases between. Germline V gives CDR1 SGHNT, CDR2 YYREEE (reference sequence). The CDR3 consists of 16 residues. The CDR3 loop reads CASSLDGASEQETQYF. The CDR3 nucleotides read TGTGCCAGCAGCTTGGATGGGGCTAGCGAGCAAGAGACCCAGTACTTC.

The genes are TRBV5-6 and TRBJ1-5, with D possibly TRBD1 on 6 matching bases. CDR1 and CDR2 from the germline V gene are SGHDT and YYEEEE. The CDR3 spans 16 residues. V lost 4 bases and J lost 1, with 15 bases in between. The CDR3 sequence: CASSAIGQPSNQPQHF. The CDR3 nucleotides are TGTGCCAGCAGCGCAATTGGACAGCCGAGCAATCAGCCCCAGCATTTT.

The chain has TRBV28 and TRBJ2-7; TRBD1 aligns across 9 bases. Germline V gives CDR1 MDHEN, CDR2 SYDVKM. The length of the CDR3 is 15 residues. V shed 5 bases and J 3 bases; nucleotides not matched to a gene: 8. CDR3 coding DNA: TGTGCCAGCAGTCACAGGGGGCCAAACAACTACGAGCAGTACTTC. Protein sequence: CASSHRGPNNYEQYF.

V usage is TRBV5-8 and J usage is TRBJ1-1, with a possible D match to TRBD1 (6 bases). Trimming shortened V by 0 bases and J by 6 bases, and 9 bases separated the two germline ends. CDR1 and CDR2 (germline): SGHTS, YDEGEE. This CDR3 has 13 residues. The CDR3 spells CASSLAPGAEAFF. CDR3 nucleotides: TGTGCCAGCAGCTTGGCCCCAGGGGCTGAAGCTTTCTTT.

This chain uses TRBV28 with TRBJ2-5; TRBD1 is a possible D gene (5 bases). The CDR3 covers 16 residues. Germline assignment: CDR1 MDHEN and CDR2 SYDVKM. The V end lost 8 bases, the J end lost 3 bases, and 22 bases lay between the germline ends. The CDR3 here is CASRYLSTGSEETQYF. CDR3 coding DNA: TGTGCCAGCCGCTACCTTTCCACAGGCTCCGAAGAGACCCAGTACTTC. The entire variable domain, with the rest obtained from reference TRBV28 and TRBJ2-5, is as follows: DVKVTQSSRYLVKRTGEKVFLECVQDMDHENMFWYRQDPGLGLRLIYFSYDVKMKEKGDIPEGYSVSREKKERFSLILESASTNQTSMYLCASRYLSTGSEETQYFGPGTRLLVL.

The V and J genes are TRBV19 and TRBJ2-2, with D possibly being TRBD2 (5 bases). With 3 bases removed from V and 7 bases from J, the gap between germline ends came to 9 bases. The CDR3 spans 13 residues. Germline V CDR1 and CDR2: LNHDA, SQIVND (reference sequence). The CDR3 sequence: CASSMRVNGELFF. CDR3 coding DNA: TGTGCCAGTAGTATGAGGGTAAACGGGGAGCTGTTTTTT.

The chain couples TRBV19 to TRBJ2-2, with D possibly being TRBD2 (6 bases). This CDR3 has 14 residues. The germline V gene encodes CDR1 LNHDA and CDR2 SQIVND (reference sequence). V was trimmed by 1 base and J by 8 bases, leaving 11 bases between them. The CDR3 DNA follows: TGTGCCAGTAGTATAGGGACTATCTATGGGGAGCTGTTTTTT. This sequence encodes CASSIGTIYGELFF.

V usage is TRBV27 and J usage is TRBJ2-1; 7 nucleotides line up with TRBD2. The CDR3 runs 13 residues. The ends lost 8 bases at V and 8 bases at J; junction bases unmatched: 9. Germline lookup yields CDR1 MNHEY and CDR2 SMNVEV (reference sequence). CDR3 coding DNA: TGTGCCAGCGGGACTACTATGGTCCATGAGCAGTTCTTC. It translates to CASGTTMVHEQFF.